The 26 T cell receptor beta chains reported below all come from one sample, sequenced in a study of blood T cells in healthy people across ages. Primers used in a second PCR of about 7 to 12 cycles were a sample-barcoded 5' primer and a J-beta primer mix. TCRdb reprocessed the 5' RACE reads with MiXCR, giving one entry per CDR3 protein. Here the sample spans some 760,000 distinct CDR3 sequences, around 25% being singletons. Another study also made use of these data, one on T cells of mothers and their children.

Sequencing was carried out using blood. The receptor source for this set is a boy aged 5-17 years in good health.

This clonotype appeared a few times. This sequence joins TRBV7-2 and TRBJ2-3; no firm D call. CDR3 length: 14 amino acids. V dropped 4 bases and J dropped 7 bases, with 15 bases sitting between them. Germline V gene lookup returns CDR1 SGHTA and CDR2 FQGNSA. CDR3: CASSSSPQTNTQYF. The DNA of the CDR3 is TGTGCCAGCAGCTCCTCGCCCCAGACAAATACGCAGTATTTT.

This clonotype turned up a few times. The gene calls are TRBV6-1 and TRBJ2-1, with a possible D match to TRBD1 (7 bases). This CDR3 contains 16 residues. Germline-derived CDR1 and CDR2 are MNHNS and SASEGT. The V gene lost 3 bases and the J gene lost 5 bases, with 17 bases spanning the gap. CDR3 DNA: TGTGCCAGCAGTGACCAGGGGGGAGCATGGGACAATGAGCAGTTCTTC. This gives the protein CASSDQGGAWDNEQFF.

This clonotype has just a few counts. V usage is TRBV28 and J usage is TRBJ2-3; maybe TRBD2 (7 bases). Trimming took off 3 bases at V and 1 base at J, with 20 bases between the two ends. Germline-derived CDR1 and CDR2 are MDHEN and SYDVKM. This CDR3 contains 18 residues. CDR3 coding DNA: TGTGCCAGCAGTTTCGGCGGGGGCCCCTCTGGGGGCACAGATACGCAGTATTTT. Protein product: CASSFGGGPSGGTDTQYF.

In its sample, this clonotype was seen a few times. The V and J genes are TRBV28 and TRBJ2-5; tentatively, D is TRBD1 or TRBD2 (5 bases each). Trimming left V 3 bases short and J 4 bases short, with 18 bases between. CDR1 and CDR2 (germline): MDHEN, SYDVKM. This CDR3 comprises 16 residues. The CDR3 protein is CASSFPEESQGETQYF. In DNA, the CDR3 is TGTGCCAGCAGTTTTCCGGAGGAGTCCCAGGGAGAGACCCAGTACTTC. Based on the CDR3 plus reference TRBV28 and TRBJ2-5, the full variable domain is DVKVTQSSRYLVKRTGEKVFLECVQDMDHENMFWYRQDPGLGLRLIYFSYDVKMKEKGDIPEGYSVSREKKERFSLILESASTNQTSMYLCASSFPEESQGETQYFGPGTRLLVL.

This rearrangement joins TRBV20-1 to TRBJ1-2; a weak D match, TRBD1 (6 bases). From germline, CDR1 is DFQATT and CDR2 SNEGSKA (reference sequence). This CDR3 has 13 amino acids. V shed 5 bases and J shed 1 base, with 11 bases lying between them. The CDR3 sequence is CSAPGDINYGYTF. In DNA form, the CDR3 reads TGCAGTGCTCCAGGGGACATTAACTATGGCTACACCTTC.

J is TRBJ2-3 and V is TRBV6-5, with TRBD2 matching over 11 bases. CDR1 and CDR2 (germline): MNHEY, SVGAGI. With V trimmed by 2 bases and J by 1 base, 5 bases remained unmatched. The CDR3 sequence is 17 residues long. Here the CDR3 reads CASSYPKTSGGTDTQYF. The DNA for the CDR3 is TGTGCCAGCAGTTACCCGAAGACTAGCGGGGGCACAGATACGCAGTATTTT.

The chain links TRBV28 to TRBJ2-7; D gene unclear. The CDR3 is 15 amino acids. The V and J ends lost 3 bases and 0 bases respectively, with 12 bases between them. The germline gives CDR1 MDHEN, CDR2 SYDVKM. CDR3 DNA sequence: TGTGCCAGCAGTTTCTCCGGGTCAATCTCCTACGAGCAGTACTTC. Its translation: CASSFSGSISYEQYF.

This clonotype was found a few times. The chain recombines TRBV21-1 with TRBJ2-7; the D call in the table, TRBD2, was not verified against the DNA. TRBV21-1 is tagged as a pseudogene. CDR3 size: 16 residues. The CDR3 is CASSKATSGKSYEQYF. CDR3 in DNA: TGTGCCAGCAGCAAAGCGACTAGCGGGAAATCCTACGAGCAGTACTTC.

This clonotype was seen a handful of times. This may be a read error: a much more frequent sequence differs by one nucleotide. The genes are TRBV11-2 and TRBJ2-3; D is uncertain. CDR1 is SGHAT, CDR2 FQNNGV, per germline. There are 11 residues in the CDR3. The CDR3 reads CASSLVDTRYF. The CDR3 coding sequence is TGTGCCAGCAGCTTAGTAGATACGCGGTATTTT. The variable domain in full, with the rest retrieved from reference TRBV11-2 and TRBJ2-3, is EAGVAQSPRYKIIEKRQSVAFWCNPISGHATLYWYQQILGQGPKLLIQFQNNGVVDDSQLPKDRFSAERLKGVDSTLKIQPAKLEDSAVYLCASSLVDTRYFGPGTRLTVL.

The chain uses TRBV7-9 and TRBJ2-5; D unresolved. V was clipped by 5 bases and J by 2 bases, with 12 bases between them. This CDR3 has 14 residues. Germline V gene data show CDR1 as SEHNR and CDR2 as FQNEAQ (reference sequence). The CDR3 nucleotides are TGTGCCAGCAGCGACGCGGACGGACAAGAGACCCAGTACTTC. As protein: CASSDADGQETQYF.

This chain connects TRBV7-2 to TRBJ2-1, with unresolved D. The V gene lost 3 bases and the J gene lost 1 base, with 7 bases spanning the gap. The CDR3 length is 14 residues. The germline V gene encodes CDR1 SGHTA and CDR2 FQGNSA. The CDR3 region has the DNA TGTGCCAGCAGCTTCACCGGATCCTACAATGAGCAGTTCTTC. It translates to CASSFTGSYNEQFF.

This sequence joins TRBV7-2 and TRBJ2-1; D may be TRBD1 or TRBD2 (5 bases each). Trimming took off 3 bases at V and 4 bases at J, with 19 bases between the two ends. Germline lookup yields CDR1 SGHTA and CDR2 FQGNSA. The CDR3 loop spans 17 amino acids. CDR3 residues: CASSLDTWDQPYNEQFF. The CDR3 bases are TGTGCCAGCAGCTTGGATACCTGGGACCAACCTTACAATGAGCAGTTCTTC.

The chain carries TRBV7-9 and TRBJ1-4; possibly TRBD1 for D (5 bases). The CDR3 sequence is 16 residues long. Germline CDR1 and CDR2: SEHNR and FQNEAQ (reference sequence). V was cut by 4 bases and J by 3 bases, with 15 bases left in between. The CDR3 coding sequence is TGTGCCAGCAGCTCCAACGGGGGGTTATCTAATGAAAAACTGTTTTTT. Translated, it gives CASSSNGGLSNEKLFF.

This clonotype occurred a few times. The V and J genes are TRBV28 and TRBJ2-5; either TRBD1 or TRBD2 may supply D (5 bases each). The J call could be wrong; TRBJ2-7 is a better fit for the DNA end. Per the germline V gene, CDR1 is MDHEN and CDR2 is SYDVKM. The CDR3 consists of 13 residues. DNA of the CDR3: TGTGCCAGCAGCTCGGGGCCGATCTACGAGCAGTACTTC. Translating gives CASSSGPIYEQYF.

There are a few counts of this clonotype. The chain combines TRBV7-9 with TRBJ2-1; TRBD2 agrees at 11 bases. This CDR3 comprises 18 residues. The J segment lost 2 bases and the V segment lost 4 bases, leaving 10 bases of the junction unmatched. The germline CDR1 and CDR2 sequences are SEHNR and FQNEAQ (reference sequence). The CDR3: CASSSSLAGGPAYNEQFF. CDR3 coding DNA: TGTGCCAGCAGCTCCTCTCTAGCGGGAGGCCCAGCCTACAATGAGCAGTTCTTC.

Concerning this clonotype: At one end, the junction sequence differs from germline, possibly due to a read error. The V call is TRBV13, the J call TRBJ1-2, with TRBD1 matching 8 bases. Per germline, CDR1 PRHDT and CDR2 FYEKMQ (reference sequence). The CDR3 consists of 13 residues. CDR3 sequence reads: CASSLRQGHGHTF. CDR3 sequence (DNA): TGTGCCAGCAGCTTGCGACAGGGGCATGGCCACACCTTC. The full variable domain, its missing parts supplied by reference TRBV13 and TRBJ1-2, is AAGVIQSPRHLIKEKRETATLKCYPIPRHDTVYWYQQGPGQDPQFLISFYEKMQSDKGSIPDRFSAQQFSDYHSELNMSSLELGDSALYFCASSLRQGHGHTFGSGTRLTVV.

A few counts support this clonotype. The V call is TRBV11-2, the J call TRBJ2-5; possible D gene TRBD2, 5 bases. The length of the CDR3 is 14 residues. Trimming took off 5 bases at V and 5 bases at J, with 15 bases between the two ends. Germline CDR1 reads SGHAT; CDR2 reads FQNNGV. The DNA for the CDR3 is TGTGCCAGCAGCCCTAGAGGGAACGGGGAGACCCAGTACTTC. Protein: CASSPRGNGETQYF.

This clonotype was seen a few times. The J gene is TRBJ2-7, the V gene TRBV6-6, with 10 positions matching TRBD2. The CDR3 spans 16 residues. Germline values: CDR1 MNHNY, CDR2 SVGAGI (reference sequence). With V trimmed by 7 bases and J by 6 bases, 15 bases remained unmatched. This CDR3 reads CASIDSSSGSKGEQYF. CDR3 DNA sequence: TGTGCCAGCATCGATTCGTCTAGCGGGAGCAAAGGCGAGCAGTACTTC.

The chain links TRBV7-9 to TRBJ1-1, with TRBD1 matching over 7 bases. This CDR3 comprises 17 residues. Looked up from germline, CDR1 is SEHNR and CDR2 is FQNEAQ (reference sequence). With V trimmed by 4 bases and J by 0 bases, 11 bases remained unmatched. The CDR3 is CASSSQGVRKLNTEAFF. The CDR3 DNA sequence: TGTGCCAGCAGCTCGCAGGGGGTCCGGAAATTGAACACTGAAGCTTTCTTT.

This clonotype showed up just a few times. The gene calls are TRBV7-9 and TRBJ2-7; possibly TRBD2 for D (6 bases). V was trimmed by 5 bases and J by 5 bases, leaving 22 bases between them. Germline CDR1 is SEHNR and CDR2 is FQNEAQ (reference sequence). This CDR3 contains 16 residues. CDR3 in amino acids: CASSAPPGLIKNEQYF. CDR3 DNA: TGTGCCAGCAGCGCTCCCCCGGGACTGATTAAGAACGAGCAGTACTTC.

The J gene is TRBJ2-3, the V gene TRBV29-1, with 13 positions matching TRBD2. Trimming removed 7 bases from V and 2 bases from J; junction bases left unmatched: 6. This CDR3 is 15 amino acids long. In germline, CDR1 is SQVTM, CDR2 ANQGSEA. CDR3 amino acids: CSAEGLAGDTDTQYF. CDR3 in DNA: TGCAGCGCCGAAGGACTAGCGGGGGACACAGATACGCAGTATTTT.

This chain links TRBV7-2 with TRBJ2-7, with D hard to call. Between the trimmed V and J ends, which lost 5 bases and 6 bases, there was a span of 8 bases. The germline gives CDR1 SGHTA, CDR2 FQGNSA. The CDR3 has 11 residues. CDR3 in DNA: TGTGCCAGCAGCCCCAAGGCCGAGCAGTACTTC. Translating gives CASSPKAEQYF.

The V and J genes are TRBV7-6 and TRBJ2-3; D gene uncertain. Germline assignment: CDR1 SGHVS and CDR2 FNYEAQ. V was shortened by 6 bases and J by 0 bases, with 7 bases between the two germline ends. The CDR3 has 13 amino acids. The CDR3 sequence: CASRPRSTDTQYF. The CDR3, as DNA: TGTGCCAGCAGACCCAGGAGCACAGATACGCAGTATTTT.

This chain links TRBV29-1 with TRBJ2-5; 9 bases agree with TRBD2. In germline, CDR1 is SQVTM, CDR2 ANQGSEA. V lost 2 bases to trimming and J lost 1 base; unmatched junction nucleotides: 2. This CDR3 spans 14 amino acids. DNA for the CDR3: TGCAGCGTTGAACTAGCGGGAAGCCAAGAGACCCAGTACTTC. Translation gives CSVELAGSQETQYF.

A few counts support this clonotype. The V gene is TRBV7-9, the J gene TRBJ1-5, with unresolved D. V dropped 8 bases and J dropped 0 bases, with 14 bases sitting between them. Germline V gene data show CDR1 as SEHNR and CDR2 as FQNEAQ (reference sequence). The length of the CDR3 is 15 residues. CDR3: CASAQDTYSNQPQHF. As DNA, the CDR3 is TGTGCCAGCGCCCAGGATACTTATAGCAATCAGCCCCAGCATTTT.

Only a few counts were recorded for this clonotype. The J gene is TRBJ2-3, the V gene TRBV10-3; D possibly corresponds to TRBD1 (6 bases). Looked up from germline, CDR1 is ENHRY and CDR2 is SYGVKD. The CDR3 is 15 residues long. Trimming stripped 10 bases from V and 2 bases from J, with 19 bases between. CDR3 amino acids: CATNSGAALTDTQYF. CDR3 coding DNA: TGTGCCACCAACTCAGGGGCCGCTCTCACAGATACGCAGTATTTT.